A single sample is the source of the 23 T cell receptor beta chains below, sequenced in a study of OX40 agonist ivuxolimab in advanced cancers. The method was immunoSEQ multiplex PCR; TCRdb's version includes in-frame clones alone and lacks a portion of them. The sample contains approximately 62,000 clones, roughly 87% of which appear only once. The material was CD4+ or CD8+ T cells sorted from blood, obtained in a trial of the OX40 agonist ivuxolimab. These receptor sequences come from an adult with an advanced solid tumor such as melanoma, head and neck, liver or kidney cancer.

V is TRBV14 and J is TRBJ2-5; no reliable D call. Germline loops: CDR1 SGHDN, CDR2 FVKESK. The CDR3 is made up of 12 amino acids. Trimming stripped 1 base from V and 5 bases from J, with 5 bases between. CDR3 region: CASSQVWETQYF. CDR3 DNA: TGTGCCAGCAGCCAAGTATGGGAGACCCAGTACTTC.

The V gene is TRBV10-3, the J gene TRBJ1-5; D call uncertain. Germline CDR1 and CDR2: ENHRY and SYGVKD. V lost 2 bases to trimming and J lost 7 bases, with 12 bases between them. CDR3 length equals 14 residues. CDR3 sequence reads: CAISEMRAPQPQHF. CDR3 in DNA: TGTGCCATCAGTGAGATGAGGGCCCCCCAGCCCCAGCATTTT.

V and J are TRBV20-1 and TRBJ1-1; unclear D gene. Germline CDR1 is DFQATT and CDR2 is SNEGSKA (reference sequence). V dropped 6 bases and J dropped 12 bases, with 8 bases sitting between them. The CDR3 length is 8 residues. The CDR3 bases are TGCAGTGCCCGGGGAACTTTCTTT. As protein: CSARGTFF.

The V and J genes are TRBV18 and TRBJ2-2; 11 positions agree with TRBD1. Germline V gene data show CDR1 as KGHSH and CDR2 as LQKENI. This CDR3 contains 14 residues. The V segment lost 8 bases and the J segment 7 bases; nucleotides outside the gene matches: 6. The CDR3, as DNA: TGTGCCAGCCGAGGACAGGGGGCCGTCGGGGAGCTGTTTTTT. It is translated as CASRGQGAVGELFF.

The chain carries TRBV7-9 and TRBJ2-1; possibly TRBD1 for D (7 bases). This CDR3 comprises 18 residues. Germline CDR1 reads SEHNR; CDR2 reads FQNEAQ (reference sequence). The V gene lost 7 bases and the J gene lost 4 bases, with 26 bases spanning the gap. Written as DNA, the CDR3 is TGTGCCAGCATTAAACAGGGGCCCGGGACTGTAACTTACAATGAGCAGTTCTTC. Protein sequence: CASIKQGPGTVTYNEQFF. The variable domain in full, completed from reference TRBV7-9 and TRBJ2-1, reads DTGVSQNPRHKITKRGQNVTFRCDPISEHNRLYWYRQTLGQGPEFLTYFQNEAQLEKSRLLSDRFSAERPKGSFSTLEIQRTEQGDSAMYLCASIKQGPGTVTYNEQFFGPGTRLTVL.

This clone was detected a few times. The chain couples TRBV9 to TRBJ2-7, with TRBD1 matching over 9 bases. V shed 3 bases and J 2 bases; nucleotides not matched to a gene: 6. This CDR3 region has 15 residues. The germline V gene encodes CDR1 SGDLS and CDR2 YYNGEE. The DNA of the CDR3 is TGTGCCAGCAGCGCTTTCGGGACAGGGACCTACGAGCAGTACTTC. Residues: CASSAFGTGTYEQYF.

In this sample, this clone turned up once. This chain connects TRBV25-1 to TRBJ1-1; no reliable D call. V lost 4 bases, J lost 0 bases, and 21 bases lay in between. The V gene's germline CDR1 is MGHDK and CDR2 SYGVNS. The CDR3 is made up of 18 amino acids. The CDR3 nucleotides are TGTGCCAGCAGTGCTCCGATGAGCTCTGGGCCCATGAACACTGAAGCTTTCTTT. Translation: CASSAPMSSGPMNTEAFF.

V usage is TRBV10-3 and J usage is TRBJ1-6; 10 positions match TRBD1. The CDR3 contains 16 residues. Per germline, CDR1 ENHRY and CDR2 SYGVKD. Trimming cost V 4 bases and J 10 bases; bases outside gene matches: 10. CDR3 residues: CAISVGTGAWESPLHF. In nucleotides, the CDR3 is TGTGCCATCAGTGTTGGGACAGGGGCTTGGGAGTCACCCCTCCACTTT.

The J gene is TRBJ2-4, the V gene TRBV10-3; 7 nucleotides match TRBD1. From germline, CDR1 is ENHRY and CDR2 SYGVKD. J lost 2 bases, V lost 10 bases, and 11 bases had no gene match. CDR3 length: 15 amino acids. The CDR3 DNA is TGTGCCAGCCAACGACAGGGTGATTCCAAAAACATTCAGTACTTC. Its translation is CASQRQGDSKNIQYF.

The chain employs TRBV28 and TRBJ2-2; maybe TRBD1 (5 bases). CDR1 is MDHEN and CDR2 is SYDVKM in the germline V gene. V was pared by 2 bases and J by 5 bases, with 9 bases between. The length of the CDR3 is 14 residues. In DNA, the CDR3 is TGTGCCAGCAGTTTAGCCCAGGGAACCGGGGAGCTGTTTTTT. It is translated as CASSLAQGTGELFF.

This clone has just one count. J is TRBJ2-2 and V is TRBV18, with D perhaps TRBD2 (6 bases). Trimming stripped 2 bases from V and 7 bases from J, with 23 bases between. The CDR3 extends over 18 amino acids. The V gene's germline CDR1 is KGHSH and CDR2 LQKENI. The CDR3 DNA reads TGTGCCAGCTCACCATTGGAACGACTCCCTAGCGTCGGCGGGGAGCTGTTTTTT. Its translation is CASSPLERLPSVGGELFF.

The chain links TRBV7-9 to TRBJ2-1, with TRBD2 matching over 9 bases. The CDR3 contains 16 residues. The V gene end was trimmed by 2 bases and the J gene end by 9 bases; junction bases not matched to a gene: 11. CDR1 and CDR2 from the germline V gene are SEHNR and FQNEAQ (reference sequence). Here the CDR3 DNA reads TGTGCCAGCAGCTTAATAGCCATAGCGGGAGTTGTTGAGCAGTTCTTC. This encodes CASSLIAIAGVVEQFF.

This clone has only a few counts. The chain has TRBV14 and TRBJ2-5, with a weak D call TRBD2 (6 bases). CDR3 length: 15 residues. Germline V gives CDR1 SGHDN, CDR2 FVKESK. V dropped 5 bases and J dropped 4 bases, with 17 bases sitting between them. In DNA form, the CDR3 reads TGTGCCAGCAGCAACACCGTCGGGGGTCGAGAGACCCAGTACTTC. Its translation is CASSNTVGGRETQYF. Variable domain in full (rest from reference TRBV14 and TRBJ2-5): EAGVTQFPSHSVIEKGQTVTLRCDPISGHDNLYWYRRVMGKEIKFLLHFVKESKQDESGMPNNRFLAERTGGTYSTLKVQPAELEDSGVYFCASSNTVGGRETQYFGPGTRLLVL.

CDR3 loop: CASSDGSSYNEQFF. The DNA of the CDR3 is TGTGCCAGCAGCGACGGGAGTTCCTACAATGAGCAGTTCTTC. The J gene is TRBJ2-1, the V gene TRBV7-3; D might be TRBD2 (6 bases). Germline V gives CDR1 SGHTA, CDR2 FQGTGA. V lost 5 bases, J lost 1 base, and 9 bases lay in between. This CDR3 comprises 14 residues. Together with reference TRBV7-3 and TRBJ2-1, the CDR3 gives the full variable domain: GAGVSQTPSNKVTEKGKYVELRCDPISGHTALYWYRQSLGQGPEFLIYFQGTGAADDSGLPNDRFFAVRPEGSVSTLKIQRTERGDSAVYLCASSDGSSYNEQFFGPGTRLTVL.

The J gene is TRBJ2-3, the V gene TRBV28; the match to TRBD2 covers 8 bases. The CDR3 extends over 15 amino acids. Germline V CDR1 and CDR2: MDHEN, SYDVKM. The J segment lost 1 base and the V segment lost 6 bases, leaving 6 bases of the junction unmatched. The DNA for the CDR3 is TGTGCCAGCAGCCCCGGACTAGCAGGCACAGATACGCAGTATTTT. Encoded protein: CASSPGLAGTDTQYF.

The CDR3 DNA reads as TGCGCCAGCAGCTTGGACGGACGGCCATCCTATGGCTACACCTTC. Translating gives CASSLDGRPSYGYTF. The rearrangement joins TRBV5-1 to TRBJ1-2; D not certain. The germline V and J ends were trimmed by 0 bases and 4 bases, with 13 bases remaining between them. Germline V gene sequence: CDR1 SGHRS, CDR2 YFSETQ. This CDR3 has 15 amino acids.

The J gene is TRBJ1-1, the V gene TRBV6-4; no clear D. CDR1 and CDR2 from the germline V gene are MRHNA and SNTAGT. V was cut by 0 bases and J by 2 bases, with 13 bases left in between. This CDR3 comprises 16 residues. DNA of the CDR3: TGTGCCAGCAGTGACTCGAAGTGGGGAGGTAACACTGAAGCTTTCTTT. Translated, it gives CASSDSKWGGNTEAFF.

The rearrangement joins TRBV21-1 to TRBJ1-2; the DNA was not used to check the table's D call, TRBD1. TRBV21-1 is deemed a pseudogene. The CDR3 consists of 16 residues. DNA for the CDR3: TGTGCCAGCAGCATTTCAAGGCAGGGCTCTAACTATGGCTACACCTTC. Its protein product is CASSISRQGSNYGYTF.

The chain links TRBV25-1 to TRBJ2-2; 10 bases line up with TRBD1. Germline V gene sequence: CDR1 MGHDK, CDR2 SYGVNS. V gave up 2 bases and J gave up 9 bases; unmatched junction bases: 15. This CDR3 has 18 residues. The DNA of the CDR3 is TGTGCCAGCAGTGAAAATTGGGAGGGACAGGGGTATCTCCGGGAGCTGTTTTTT. Translated: CASSENWEGQGYLRELFF.

The genes are TRBV5-1 and TRBJ2-1, with D perhaps matching TRBD1 (6 bases). The CDR3 runs 13 residues. V lost 4 bases to trimming and J lost 5 bases, with 10 bases between them. Germline V CDR1 and CDR2: SGHRS, YFSETQ. The CDR3 sequence is CASSPGQDNEQFF. The CDR3 DNA follows: TGCGCCAGCAGCCCGGGACAAGACAATGAGCAGTTCTTC.

The V gene is TRBV29-1, the J gene TRBJ1-1; weak D call: TRBD1 (6 bases). Germline loops: CDR1 SQVTM, CDR2 ANQGSEA. The length of the CDR3 is 14 residues. As DNA, the CDR3 is TGCACCATCAAAAGGTCGACAGGGAACACTGAAGCTTTCTTT. Translating gives CTIKRSTGNTEAFF.

The gene calls are TRBV6-1 and TRBJ2-2; possible D gene TRBD1, 5 bases. This CDR3 has 15 amino acids. The V and J ends lost 1 base and 3 bases respectively, with 9 bases between them. CDR1 and CDR2 (germline): MNHNS, SASEGT. The CDR3 DNA is TGTGCCAGCAGTGAAGAAGACAGATACACCGGGGAGCTGTTTTTT. Translating gives CASSEEDRYTGELFF.

This rearrangement joins TRBV28 to TRBJ2-1; D might be TRBD2 (6 bases). Germline CDR1 MDHEN, CDR2 SYDVKM. Trimming shortened V by 6 bases and J by 8 bases, and 17 bases separated the two germline ends. The CDR3 has 14 amino acids. CDR3 sequence reads: CASSPYSGLDEQFF. For the CDR3, the DNA is TGTGCCAGCAGCCCCTATAGCGGTCTCGATGAGCAGTTCTTC. The complete variable domain, with remaining parts taken from reference TRBV28 and TRBJ2-1, reads DVKVTQSSRYLVKRTGEKVFLECVQDMDHENMFWYRQDPGLGLRLIYFSYDVKMKEKGDIPEGYSVSREKKERFSLILESASTNQTSMYLCASSPYSGLDEQFFGPGTRLTVL.